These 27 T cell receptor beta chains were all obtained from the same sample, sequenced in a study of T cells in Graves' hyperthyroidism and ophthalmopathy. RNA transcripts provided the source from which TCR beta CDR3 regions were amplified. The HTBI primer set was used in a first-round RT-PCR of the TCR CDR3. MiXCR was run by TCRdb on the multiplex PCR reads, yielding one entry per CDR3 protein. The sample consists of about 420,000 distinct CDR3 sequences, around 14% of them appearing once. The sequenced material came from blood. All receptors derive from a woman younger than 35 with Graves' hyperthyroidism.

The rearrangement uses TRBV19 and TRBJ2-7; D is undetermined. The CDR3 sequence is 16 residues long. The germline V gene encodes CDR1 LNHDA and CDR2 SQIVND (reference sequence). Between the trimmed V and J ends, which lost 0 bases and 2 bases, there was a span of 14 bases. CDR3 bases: TGTGCCAGTAGTATAGATCACCCGACTGCCGCCTACGAGCAGTACTTC. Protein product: CASSIDHPTAAYEQYF.

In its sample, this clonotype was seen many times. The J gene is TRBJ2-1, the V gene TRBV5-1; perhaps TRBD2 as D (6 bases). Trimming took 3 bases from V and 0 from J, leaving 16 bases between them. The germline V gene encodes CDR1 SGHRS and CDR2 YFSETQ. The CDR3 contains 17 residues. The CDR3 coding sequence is TGCGCCAGCAGCTCACCTCGGGACTCCAGCTCCTACAATGAGCAGTTCTTC. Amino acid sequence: CASSSPRDSSSYNEQFF.

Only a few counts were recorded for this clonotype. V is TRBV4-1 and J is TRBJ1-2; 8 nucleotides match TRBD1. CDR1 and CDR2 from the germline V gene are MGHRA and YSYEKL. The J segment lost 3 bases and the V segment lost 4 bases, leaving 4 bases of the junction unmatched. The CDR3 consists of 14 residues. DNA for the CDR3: TGCGCCAGCAGCCGGACAGGGTTCGACTATGGCTACACCTTC. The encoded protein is CASSRTGFDYGYTF.

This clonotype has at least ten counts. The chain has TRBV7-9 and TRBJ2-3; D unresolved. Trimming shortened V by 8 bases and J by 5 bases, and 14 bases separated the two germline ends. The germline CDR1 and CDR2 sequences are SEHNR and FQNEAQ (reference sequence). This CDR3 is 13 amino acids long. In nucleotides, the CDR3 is TGTGCCAGCGCCAGCCCGATCGGAGATACGCAGTATTTT. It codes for CASASPIGDTQYF.

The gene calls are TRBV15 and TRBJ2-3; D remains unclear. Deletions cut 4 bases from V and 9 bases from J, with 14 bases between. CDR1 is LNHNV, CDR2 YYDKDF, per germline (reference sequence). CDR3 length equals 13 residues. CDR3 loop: CATSNGYGPTQYF. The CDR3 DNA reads TGTGCCACCAGCAATGGCTACGGACCCACGCAGTATTTT.

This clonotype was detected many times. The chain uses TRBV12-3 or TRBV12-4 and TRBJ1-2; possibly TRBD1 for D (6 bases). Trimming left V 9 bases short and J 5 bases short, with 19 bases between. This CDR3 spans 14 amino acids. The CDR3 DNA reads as TGTGCCAGTAAACCGATAGGGGGGGGGTATGGCTACACCTTC. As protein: CASKPIGGGYGYTF.

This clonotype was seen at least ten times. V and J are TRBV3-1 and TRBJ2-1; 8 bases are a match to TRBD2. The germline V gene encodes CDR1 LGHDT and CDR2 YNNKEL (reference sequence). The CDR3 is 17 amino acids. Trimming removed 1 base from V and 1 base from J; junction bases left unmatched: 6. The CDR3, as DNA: TGTGCCAGCAGCCAAGGCTTTAGCGGGAATTCCTACAATGAGCAGTTCTTC. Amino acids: CASSQGFSGNSYNEQFF.

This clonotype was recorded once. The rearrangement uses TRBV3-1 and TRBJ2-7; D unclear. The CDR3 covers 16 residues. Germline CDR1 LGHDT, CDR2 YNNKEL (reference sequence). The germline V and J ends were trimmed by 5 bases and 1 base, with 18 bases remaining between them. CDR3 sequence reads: CASSLIPQEGSYEQYF. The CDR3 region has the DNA TGTGCCAGCAGCTTAATCCCCCAGGAAGGGTCCTACGAGCAGTACTTC.

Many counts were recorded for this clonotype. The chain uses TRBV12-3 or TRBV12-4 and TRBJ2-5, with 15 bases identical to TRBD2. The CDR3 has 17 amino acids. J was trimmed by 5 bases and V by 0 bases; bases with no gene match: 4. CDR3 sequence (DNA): TGTGCCAGCAGTTTAGCGGGACTAGCGGGGGGCGGGGAGACCCAGTACTTC. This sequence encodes CASSLAGLAGGGETQYF.

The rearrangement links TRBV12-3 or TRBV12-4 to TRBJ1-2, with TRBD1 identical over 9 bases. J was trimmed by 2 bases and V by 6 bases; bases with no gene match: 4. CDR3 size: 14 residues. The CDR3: CASRRTGANYGYTF. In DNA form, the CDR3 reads TGTGCCAGCAGGCGGACAGGGGCCAACTATGGCTACACCTTC.

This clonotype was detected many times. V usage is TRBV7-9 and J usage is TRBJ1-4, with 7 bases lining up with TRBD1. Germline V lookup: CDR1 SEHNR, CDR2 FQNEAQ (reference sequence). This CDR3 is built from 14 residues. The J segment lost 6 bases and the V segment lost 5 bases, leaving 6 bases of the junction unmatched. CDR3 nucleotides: TGTGCCAGCAGCCTAGGGGGCAAAGATGAAAAACTGTTTTTT. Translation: CASSLGGKDEKLFF.

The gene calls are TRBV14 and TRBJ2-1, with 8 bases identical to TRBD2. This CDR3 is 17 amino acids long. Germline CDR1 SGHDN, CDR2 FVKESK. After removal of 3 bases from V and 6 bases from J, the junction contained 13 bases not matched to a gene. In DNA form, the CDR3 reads TGTGCCAGCAGCCATGGGAGGAAAAACCGGGGGGGCAATGAGCAGTTCTTC. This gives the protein CASSHGRKNRGGNEQFF.

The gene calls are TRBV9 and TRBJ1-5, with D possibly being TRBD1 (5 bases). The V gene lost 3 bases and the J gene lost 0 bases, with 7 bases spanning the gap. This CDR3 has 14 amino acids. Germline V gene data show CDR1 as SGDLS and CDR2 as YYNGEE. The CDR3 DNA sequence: TGTGCCAGCAGCGAGGGGACTAGCAATCAGCCCCAGCATTTT. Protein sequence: CASSEGTSNQPQHF.

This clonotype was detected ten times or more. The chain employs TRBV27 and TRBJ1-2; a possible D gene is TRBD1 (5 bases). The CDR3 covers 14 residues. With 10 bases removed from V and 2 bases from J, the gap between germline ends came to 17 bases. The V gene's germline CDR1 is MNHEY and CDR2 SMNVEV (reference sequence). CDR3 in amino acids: CATSQGAGNYGYTF. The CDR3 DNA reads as TGTGCCACCTCCCAGGGTGCAGGGAACTATGGCTACACCTTC.

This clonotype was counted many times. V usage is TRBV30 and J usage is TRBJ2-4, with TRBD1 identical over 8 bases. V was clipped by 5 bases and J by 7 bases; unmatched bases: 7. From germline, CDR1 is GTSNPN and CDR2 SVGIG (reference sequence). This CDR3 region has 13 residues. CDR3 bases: TGTGCCTGGGCCCCAGGGGGCAGTAACATTCAGTACTTC. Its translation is CAWAPGGSNIQYF.

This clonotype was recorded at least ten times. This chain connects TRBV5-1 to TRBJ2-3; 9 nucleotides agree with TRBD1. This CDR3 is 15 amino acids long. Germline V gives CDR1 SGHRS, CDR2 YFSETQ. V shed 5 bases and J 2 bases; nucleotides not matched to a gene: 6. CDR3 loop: CASRVGTGLTDTQYF. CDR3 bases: TGCGCCAGCAGGGTCGGGACAGGGCTCACAGATACGCAGTATTTT.

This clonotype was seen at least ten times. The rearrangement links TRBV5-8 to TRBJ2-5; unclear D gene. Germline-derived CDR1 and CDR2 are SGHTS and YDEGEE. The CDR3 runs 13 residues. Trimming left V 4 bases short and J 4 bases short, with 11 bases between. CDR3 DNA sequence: TGTGCCAGCAGCGTCACGGCCCTAGAGACCCAGTACTTC. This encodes CASSVTALETQYF.

The CDR3 DNA follows: TGTGCCAGCAGTTATAGGGAACCCAGGGAGGCTAGCGGGAGGTACGAGCAGTACTTC. It encodes CASSYREPREASGRYEQYF. V is TRBV6-1 and J is TRBJ2-7; TRBD2 matches at 11 bases. V lost 5 bases and J lost 4; bases outside the gene matches: 19. Germline assignment: CDR1 MNHNS and CDR2 SASEGT. The CDR3 has 19 residues.

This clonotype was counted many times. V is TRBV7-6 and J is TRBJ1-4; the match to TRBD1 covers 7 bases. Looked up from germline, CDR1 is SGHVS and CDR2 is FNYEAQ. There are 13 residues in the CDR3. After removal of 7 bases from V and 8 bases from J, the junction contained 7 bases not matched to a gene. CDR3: CASNPGRGEKLFF. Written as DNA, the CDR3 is TGTGCCAGCAACCCGGGCAGGGGGGAAAAACTGTTTTTT.

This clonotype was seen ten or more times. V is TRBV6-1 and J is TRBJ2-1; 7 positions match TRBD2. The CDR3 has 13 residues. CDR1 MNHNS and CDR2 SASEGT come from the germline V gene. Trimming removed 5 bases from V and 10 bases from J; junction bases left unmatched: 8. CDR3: CASSYTTAGEQFF. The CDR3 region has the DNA TGTGCCAGCAGTTACACCACAGCGGGGGAGCAGTTCTTC.

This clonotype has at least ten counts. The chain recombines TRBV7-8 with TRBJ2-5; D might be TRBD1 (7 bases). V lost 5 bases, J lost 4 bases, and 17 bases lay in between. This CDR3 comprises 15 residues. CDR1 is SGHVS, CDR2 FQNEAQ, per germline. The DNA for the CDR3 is TGTGCCAGCAGCGCACGTCAGGGGGGCGGAGAGACCCAGTACTTC. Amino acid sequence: CASSARQGGGETQYF. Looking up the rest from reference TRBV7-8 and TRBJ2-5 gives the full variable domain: GAGVSQSPRYKVAKRGQDVALRCDPISGHVSLFWYQQALGQGPEFLTYFQNEAQLDKSGLPSDRFFAERPEGSVSTLKIQRTQQEDSAVYLCASSARQGGGETQYFGPGTRLLVL.

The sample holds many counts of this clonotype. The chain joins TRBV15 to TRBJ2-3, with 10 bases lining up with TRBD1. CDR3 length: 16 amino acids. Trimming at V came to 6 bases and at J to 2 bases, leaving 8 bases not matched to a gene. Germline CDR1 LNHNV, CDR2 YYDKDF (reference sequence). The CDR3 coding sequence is TGTGCCACCAGTATGTATGGGACAGGGGACACAGATACGCAGTATTTT. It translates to CATSMYGTGDTDTQYF.

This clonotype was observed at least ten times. The CDR3 loop reads CASSPDRVRTYEQYF. CDR3 DNA sequence: TGTGCCAGCAGTCCCGACAGGGTAAGGACCTACGAGCAGTACTTC. The V gene is TRBV7-8, the J gene TRBJ2-7; TRBD1 matches at 7 bases. The germline gives CDR1 SGHVS, CDR2 FQNEAQ. The CDR3 contains 15 residues. V was pared by 6 bases and J by 2 bases, with 10 bases of the junction left unmatched.

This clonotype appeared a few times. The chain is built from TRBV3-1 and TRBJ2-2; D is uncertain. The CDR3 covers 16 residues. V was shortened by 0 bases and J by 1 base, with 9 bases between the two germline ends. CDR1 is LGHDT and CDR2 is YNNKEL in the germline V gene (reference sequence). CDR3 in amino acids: CASSQEGTENTGELFF. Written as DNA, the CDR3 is TGTGCCAGCAGCCAAGAGGGCACTGAGAACACCGGGGAGCTGTTTTTT.

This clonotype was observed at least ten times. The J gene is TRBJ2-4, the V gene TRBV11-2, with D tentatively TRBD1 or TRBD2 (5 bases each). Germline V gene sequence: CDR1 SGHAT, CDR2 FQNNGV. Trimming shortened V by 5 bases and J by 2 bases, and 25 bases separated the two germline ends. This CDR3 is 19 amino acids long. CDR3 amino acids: CASSLGALIKGGPKNIQYF. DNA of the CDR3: TGTGCCAGCAGCCTCGGGGCCTTAATCAAGGGTGGACCCAAAAACATTCAGTACTTC.

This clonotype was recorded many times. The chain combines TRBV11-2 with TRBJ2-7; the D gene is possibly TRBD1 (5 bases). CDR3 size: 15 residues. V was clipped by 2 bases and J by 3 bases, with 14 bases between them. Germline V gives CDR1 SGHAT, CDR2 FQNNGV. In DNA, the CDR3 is TGTGCCAGCAGCTTATACGCAGACACAGGCTACGAGCAGTACTTC. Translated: CASSLYADTGYEQYF.

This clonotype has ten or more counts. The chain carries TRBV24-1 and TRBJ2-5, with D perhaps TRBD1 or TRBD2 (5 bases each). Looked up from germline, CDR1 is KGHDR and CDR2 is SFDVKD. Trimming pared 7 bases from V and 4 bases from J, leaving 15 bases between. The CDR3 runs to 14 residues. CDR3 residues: CATSSPGRVETQYF. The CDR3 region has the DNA TGTGCCACCAGCTCACCGGGGCGGGTAGAGACCCAGTACTTC.